This paragraph reports one T cell receptor (beta chain). Antigen specificity is unknown. The junction departs from the called germline gene at one end, perhaps through a read error. The data originate from a study of T cells in localized non-small cell lung cancer. The germline CDR1 and CDR2 sequences are SSHAT and FNYEAQ (reference sequence). The CDR3 extends over 13 amino acids. Study-wide findings and caveats: The study sequenced only one region of the tumor. As a result, intratumor heterogeneity could not be excluded and remains possible. The study linked higher blood T cell density to longer overall survival. The greatest T cell clonality was found in uninvolved adjacent lung (higher than in tumor).

Clones were read by immunoSEQ multiplex PCR, and TCRdb kept only the in-frame ones, dropping some. The sample contains roughly 17,000 clones, around 83% of which appear only once. The source was peripheral blood, collected before any cancer treatment. This clonotype originated in an older male donor with stage III lung adenocarcinoma. The rearrangement links TRBV7-7 to TRBJ2-5, with TRBD2 as a possible D gene (5 bases). CDR3 bases: TGTGCTAGCAGCTTAGCGCTGGTGGAGACCCAGTACTTC. Residues: CASSLALVETQYF.